The 2 T cell receptor beta chains listed next were all sequenced from one sample in a study of blood T cell repertoires in COVID-19. Repertoires were generated with immunoSEQ multiplex PCR, while TCRdb's copy carries only in-frame clones and drops some. The top ten hold approximately 1.2% of the sample, which has about 430,000 clones, roughly nine tenths seen once. Sequenced sample: PBMCs or T cells enriched from blood (not recorded which). The receptors were sampled from a man in his thirties or forties who had recovered from COVID-19.

The rearrangement links TRBV10-3 to TRBJ2-7, with 12 positions matching TRBD1. Germline V gene lookup returns CDR1 ENHRY and CDR2 SYGVKD. V was pared by 4 bases and J by 6 bases, with 7 bases of the junction left unmatched. The CDR3 has 15 residues. CDR3 sequence reads: CAISGEGQGAGEQYF. The CDR3 DNA follows: TGTGCCATCAGTGGAGAGGGACAGGGGGCAGGCGAGCAGTACTTC.

On this clone: In the same sample, other DNA sequences code for this CDR3. The rearrangement uses TRBV19 and TRBJ2-7; 9 bases line up with TRBD2. The V gene end was trimmed by 1 base and the J gene end by 2 bases; junction bases not matched to a gene: 3. The V gene's germline CDR1 is LNHDA and CDR2 SQIVND (reference sequence). CDR3 length: 15 residues. The CDR3, as DNA: TGTGCCAGTAGTATAGTTGCGGGAGGGCCCTACGAGCAGTACTTC. It yields the protein CASSIVAGGPYEQYF. The full variable domain, with the rest looked up from reference TRBV19 and TRBJ2-7, is DGGITQSPKYLFRKEGQNVTLSCEQNLNHDAMYWYRQDPGQGLRLIYYSQIVNDFQKGDIAEGYSVSREKKESFPLTVTSAQKNPTAFYLCASSIVAGGPYEQYFGPGTRLTVT.